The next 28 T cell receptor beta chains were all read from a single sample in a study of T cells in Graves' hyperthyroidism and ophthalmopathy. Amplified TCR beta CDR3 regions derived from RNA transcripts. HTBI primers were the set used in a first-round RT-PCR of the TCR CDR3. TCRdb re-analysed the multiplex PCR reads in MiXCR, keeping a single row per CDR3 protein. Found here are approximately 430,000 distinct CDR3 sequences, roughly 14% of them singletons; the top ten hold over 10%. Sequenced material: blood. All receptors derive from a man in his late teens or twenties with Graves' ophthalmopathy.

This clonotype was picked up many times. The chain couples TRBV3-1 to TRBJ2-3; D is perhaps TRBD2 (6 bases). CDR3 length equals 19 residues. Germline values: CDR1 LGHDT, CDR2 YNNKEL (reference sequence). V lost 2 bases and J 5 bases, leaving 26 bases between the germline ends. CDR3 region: CASSQHTKGIREKRDTQYF. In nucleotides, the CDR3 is TGTGCCAGCAGCCAACACACGAAGGGGATTCGGGAGAAACGAGATACGCAGTATTTT.

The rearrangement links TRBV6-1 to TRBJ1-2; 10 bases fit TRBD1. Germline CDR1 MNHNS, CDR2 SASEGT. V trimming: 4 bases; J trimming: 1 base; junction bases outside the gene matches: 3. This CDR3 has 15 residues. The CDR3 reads CASSVWTGGNYGYTF. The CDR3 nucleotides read TGTGCCAGCAGTGTTTGGACAGGGGGTAACTATGGCTACACCTTC.

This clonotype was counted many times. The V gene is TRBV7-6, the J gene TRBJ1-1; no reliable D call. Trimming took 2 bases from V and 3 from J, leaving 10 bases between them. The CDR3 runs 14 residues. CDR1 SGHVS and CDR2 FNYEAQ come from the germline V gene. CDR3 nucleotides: TGTGCCAGCAGCTTATACACGGGCTACACTGAAGCTTTCTTT. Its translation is CASSLYTGYTEAFF.

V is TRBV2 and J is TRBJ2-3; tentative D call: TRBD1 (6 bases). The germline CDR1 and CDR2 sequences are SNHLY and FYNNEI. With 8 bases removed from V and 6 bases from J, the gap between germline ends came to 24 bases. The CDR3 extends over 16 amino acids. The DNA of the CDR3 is TGTGCCAGCTCTAGGAACCCTGGGGGCTCAGCGGATACGCAGTATTTT. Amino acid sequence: CASSRNPGGSADTQYF.

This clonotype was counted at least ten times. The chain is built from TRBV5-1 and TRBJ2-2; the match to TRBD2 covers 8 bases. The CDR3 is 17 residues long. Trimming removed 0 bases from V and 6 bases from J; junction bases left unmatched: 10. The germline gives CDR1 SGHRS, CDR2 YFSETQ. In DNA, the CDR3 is TGCGCCAGCAGCTTGGGGGTCGAAGCGGGAGTTGCCGGGGAGCTGTTTTTT. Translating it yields CASSLGVEAGVAGELFF.

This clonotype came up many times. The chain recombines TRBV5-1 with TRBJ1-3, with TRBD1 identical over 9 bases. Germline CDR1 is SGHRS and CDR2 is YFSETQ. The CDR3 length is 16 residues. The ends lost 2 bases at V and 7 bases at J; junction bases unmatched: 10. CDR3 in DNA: TGCGCCAGCAGCTTTTCAACAGGGGGCGCTTCCAACACCATATATTTT. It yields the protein CASSFSTGGASNTIYF.

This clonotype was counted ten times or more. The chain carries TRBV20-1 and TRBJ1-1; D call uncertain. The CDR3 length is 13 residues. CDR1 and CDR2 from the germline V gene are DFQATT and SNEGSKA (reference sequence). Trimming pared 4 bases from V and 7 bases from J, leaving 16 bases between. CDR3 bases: TGCAGTGCTATTACCCCTTGGGGTCATGAAGCTTTCTTT. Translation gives CSAITPWGHEAFF.

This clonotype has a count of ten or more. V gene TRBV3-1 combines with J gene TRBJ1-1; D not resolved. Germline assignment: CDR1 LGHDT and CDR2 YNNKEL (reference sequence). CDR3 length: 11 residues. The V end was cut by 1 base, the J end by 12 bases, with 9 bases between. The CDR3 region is CASSQARSTFF. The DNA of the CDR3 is TGTGCCAGCAGCCAAGCACGGTCGACTTTCTTT.

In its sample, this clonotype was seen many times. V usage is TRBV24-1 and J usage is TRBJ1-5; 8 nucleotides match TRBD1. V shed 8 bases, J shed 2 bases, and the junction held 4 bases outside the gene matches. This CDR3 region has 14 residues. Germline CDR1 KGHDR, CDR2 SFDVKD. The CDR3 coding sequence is TGTGCCACCATTCCGGGACAGGGCAATCAGCCCCAGCATTTT. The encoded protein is CATIPGQGNQPQHF.

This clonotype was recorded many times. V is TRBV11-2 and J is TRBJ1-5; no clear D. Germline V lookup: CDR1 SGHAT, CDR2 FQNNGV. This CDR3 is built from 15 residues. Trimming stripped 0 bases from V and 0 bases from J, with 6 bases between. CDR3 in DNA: TGTGCCAGCAGCTTAGAAAGTAATAGCAATCAGCCCCAGCATTTT. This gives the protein CASSLESNSNQPQHF.

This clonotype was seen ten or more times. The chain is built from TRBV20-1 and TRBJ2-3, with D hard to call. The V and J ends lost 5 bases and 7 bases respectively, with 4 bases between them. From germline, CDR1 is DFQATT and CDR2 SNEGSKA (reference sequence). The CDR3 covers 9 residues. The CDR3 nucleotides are TGCAGTGCTGGTCATACGCAGTATTTT. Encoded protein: CSAGHTQYF.

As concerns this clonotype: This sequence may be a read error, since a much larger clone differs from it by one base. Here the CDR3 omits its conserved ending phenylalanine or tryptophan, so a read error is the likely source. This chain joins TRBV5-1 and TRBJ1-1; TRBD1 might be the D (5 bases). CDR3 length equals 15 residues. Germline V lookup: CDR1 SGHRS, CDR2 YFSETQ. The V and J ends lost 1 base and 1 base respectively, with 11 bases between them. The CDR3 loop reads CASSLWGGSNTEAFS. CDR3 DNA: TGCGCCAGCAGCTTGTGGGGGGGGTCGAACACTGAAGCTTTCTCT.

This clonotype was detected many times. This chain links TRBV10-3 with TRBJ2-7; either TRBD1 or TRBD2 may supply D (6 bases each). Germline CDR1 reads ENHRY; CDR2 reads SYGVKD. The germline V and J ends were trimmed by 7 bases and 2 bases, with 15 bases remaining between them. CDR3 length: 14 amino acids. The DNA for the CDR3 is TGTGCCATCAAGGGGGGAGCTGACCCCTACGAGCAGTACTTC. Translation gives CAIKGGADPYEQYF.

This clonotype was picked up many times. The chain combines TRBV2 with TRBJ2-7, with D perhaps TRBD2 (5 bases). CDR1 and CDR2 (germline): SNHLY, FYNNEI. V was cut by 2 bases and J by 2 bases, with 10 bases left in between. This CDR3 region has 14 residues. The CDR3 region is CASSELRGTYEQYF. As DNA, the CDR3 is TGTGCCAGCAGTGAACTCCGGGGAACCTACGAGCAGTACTTC.

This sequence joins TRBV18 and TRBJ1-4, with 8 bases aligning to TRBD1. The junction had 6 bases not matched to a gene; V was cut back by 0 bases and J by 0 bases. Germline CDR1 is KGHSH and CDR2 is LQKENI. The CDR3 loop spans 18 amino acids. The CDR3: CASSPPDRVLATNEKLFF. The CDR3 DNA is TGTGCCAGCTCACCACCGGACAGGGTCTTAGCAACTAATGAAAAACTGTTTTTT.

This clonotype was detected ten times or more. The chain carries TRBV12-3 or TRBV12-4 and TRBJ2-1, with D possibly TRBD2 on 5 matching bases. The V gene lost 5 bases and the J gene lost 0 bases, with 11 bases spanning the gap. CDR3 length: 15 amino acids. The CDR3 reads CASSRTLSSYNEQFF. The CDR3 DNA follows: TGTGCCAGCAGTCGGACTCTCAGCTCCTACAATGAGCAGTTCTTC.

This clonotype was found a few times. CDR3 DNA: TGTGCCAGCAGCTTGTCAGGACCGGGGGGGGACGGCGGGGAGCTGTTTTTT. It yields the protein CASSLSGPGGDGGELFF. The chain couples TRBV7-6 to TRBJ2-2; 8 nucleotides align to TRBD2. From germline, CDR1 is SGHVS and CDR2 FNYEAQ. The CDR3 runs to 17 residues. V trimming: 3 bases; J trimming: 7 bases; junction bases outside the gene matches: 13.

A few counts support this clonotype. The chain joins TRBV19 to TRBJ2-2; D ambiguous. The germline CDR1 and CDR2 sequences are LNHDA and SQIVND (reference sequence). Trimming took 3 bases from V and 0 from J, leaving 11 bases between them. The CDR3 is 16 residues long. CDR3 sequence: CASSIGSDPNTGELFF. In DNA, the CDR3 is TGTGCCAGTAGTATCGGCTCGGACCCGAACACCGGGGAGCTGTTTTTT.

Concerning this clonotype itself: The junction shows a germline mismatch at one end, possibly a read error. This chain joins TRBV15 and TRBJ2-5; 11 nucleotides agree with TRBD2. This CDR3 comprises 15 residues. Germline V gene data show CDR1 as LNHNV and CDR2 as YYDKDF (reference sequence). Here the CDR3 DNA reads TGTGCCACCAGCAGGGGACTAGCGGAGAAGGAGACCCAGTGCTTC. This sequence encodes CATSRGLAEKETQCF.

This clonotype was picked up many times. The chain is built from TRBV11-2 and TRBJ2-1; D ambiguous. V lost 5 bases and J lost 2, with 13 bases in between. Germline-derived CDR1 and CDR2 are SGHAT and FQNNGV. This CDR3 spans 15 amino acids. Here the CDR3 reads CASSRDVGPYNEQFF. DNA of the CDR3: TGTGCCAGCAGCCGAGACGTCGGTCCCTACAATGAGCAGTTCTTC.

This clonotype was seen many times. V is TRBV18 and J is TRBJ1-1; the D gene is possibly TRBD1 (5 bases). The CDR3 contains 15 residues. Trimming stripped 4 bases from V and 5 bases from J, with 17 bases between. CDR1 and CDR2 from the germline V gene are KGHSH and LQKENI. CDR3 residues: CASSRATDEGTEAFF. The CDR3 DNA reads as TGTGCCAGCTCACGGGCGACAGACGAAGGGACTGAAGCTTTCTTT.

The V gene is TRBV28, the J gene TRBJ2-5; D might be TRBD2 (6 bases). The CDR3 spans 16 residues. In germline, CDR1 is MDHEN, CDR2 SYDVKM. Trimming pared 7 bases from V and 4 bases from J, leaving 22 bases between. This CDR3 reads CASIPPAGLAGETQYF. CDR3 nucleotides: TGTGCCAGCATTCCCCCCGCGGGGCTGGCGGGAGAGACCCAGTACTTC.

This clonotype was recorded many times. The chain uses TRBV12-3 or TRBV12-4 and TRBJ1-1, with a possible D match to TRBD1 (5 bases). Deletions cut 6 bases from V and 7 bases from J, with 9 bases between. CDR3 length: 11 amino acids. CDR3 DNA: TGTGCCAGCAGGGGGGGAATTGAAGCTTTCTTT. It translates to CASRGGIEAFF.

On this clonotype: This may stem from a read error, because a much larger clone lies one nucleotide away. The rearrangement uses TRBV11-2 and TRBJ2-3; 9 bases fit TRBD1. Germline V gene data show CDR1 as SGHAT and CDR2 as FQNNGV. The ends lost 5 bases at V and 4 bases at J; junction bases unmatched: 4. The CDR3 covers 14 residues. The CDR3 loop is CASSVGQGSDTQYF. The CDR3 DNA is TGTGCCAGCAGCGTGGGACAGGGATCAGATACGCAGTATTTT.

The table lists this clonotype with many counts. CDR3 sequence (DNA): TGTGCCAGCAGTTACTCGGGACAGCATAATTCACCCCTCCACTTT. Residues: CASSYSGQHNSPLHF. The chain joins TRBV6-5 to TRBJ1-6, with 7 bases lining up with TRBD1. With V trimmed by 0 bases and J by 5 bases, 1 base remained unmatched. CDR1 and CDR2 from the germline V gene are MNHEY and SVGAGI. This CDR3 has 15 residues.

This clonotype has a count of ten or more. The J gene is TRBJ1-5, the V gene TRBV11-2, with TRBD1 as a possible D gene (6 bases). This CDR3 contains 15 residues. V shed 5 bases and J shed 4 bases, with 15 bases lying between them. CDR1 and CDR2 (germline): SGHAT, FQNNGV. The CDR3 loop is CASSERRGPNQPQHF. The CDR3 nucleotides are TGTGCCAGCAGCGAACGCAGGGGTCCTAATCAGCCCCAGCATTTT.

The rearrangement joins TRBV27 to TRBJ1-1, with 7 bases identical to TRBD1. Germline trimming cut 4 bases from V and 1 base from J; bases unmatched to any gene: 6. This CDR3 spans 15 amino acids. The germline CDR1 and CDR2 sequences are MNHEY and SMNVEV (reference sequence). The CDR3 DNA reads TGTGCCAGCAGTTCCCTGGGACAGTCGAACACTGAAGCTTTCTTT. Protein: CASSSLGQSNTEAFF.

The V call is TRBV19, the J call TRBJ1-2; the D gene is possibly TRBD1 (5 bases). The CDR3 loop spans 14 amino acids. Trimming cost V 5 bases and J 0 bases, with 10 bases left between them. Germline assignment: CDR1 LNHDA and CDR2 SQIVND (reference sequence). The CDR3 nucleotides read TGTGCCAGTAGTTTCTGGGACGCTAACTATGGCTACACCTTC. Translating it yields CASSFWDANYGYTF.